These T cell receptor beta chains were read from a single sample in a study of regulatory T cells in long-lasting Graves disease. TCRdb redid the calling of the multiplex PCR reads with MiXCR, one entry per CDR3 protein. The sample holds about 430,000 distinct CDR3 sequences, 20% to 25% seen once. The sample was peripheral blood mononuclear cells (PBMCs), taken when the disease was refractory, from a patient treated with antithyroid drugs. The origin of the receptors is a female donor with Graves disease. Each CDR3 is given with its conserved first and last residue. Fields, in order: clone size, V gene, J gene, D gene, CDR3 protein, CDR3 DNA. A D gene is named only where the DNA matches it firmly. A row's size may be missing; if present it is once, few, many or a size class.

-	TRBV27	TRBJ1-6	-	CASCNGGSGSPLHF	TGTGCCAGCTGCAACGGGGGTTCAGGTTCACCCCTCCACTTT
once	TRBV19	TRBJ2-2	TRBD1	CASSRQGMGTGELFF	TGTGCCAGTAGTAGACAGGGGATGGGCACCGGGGAGCTGTTTTTT
-	TRBV29-1	TRBJ1-1	-	CSVYATNTEAFF	TGCAGCGTTTATGCAACGAACACTGAAGCTTTCTTT
many	TRBV28	TRBJ1-2	TRBD1	CASSLPDGTGGGYTF	TGTGCCAGCAGTTTACCCGACGGGACAGGCGGTGGCTACACCTTC
-	TRBV27	TRBJ2-1	-	CASSARETRAGSEQFF	TGTGCCAGCAGTGCCCGGGAGACTCGGGCAGGTAGTGAGCAGTTCTTC
many	TRBV28	TRBJ1-1	-	CASSPSGGYTEAFF	TGTGCCAGCAGCCCATCGGGGGGGTACACTGAAGCTTTCTTT
many	TRBV29-1	TRBJ1-1	TRBD1	CSVTGQAMNTEAFF	TGCAGCGTGACTGGACAGGCCATGAACACTGAAGCTTTCTTT
few	TRBV20-1	TRBJ2-5	-	CSARRVSETQYF	TGCAGTGCTCGGAGGGTTTCCGAGACCCAGTACTTC
many	TRBV28	TRBJ2-7	-	CASSLFGDEQYF	TGTGCCAGCAGTTTATTCGGGGACGAGCAGTACTTC
-	TRBV5-1	TRBJ1-2	TRBD1	CASSLAGQGVLNYGNTF	TGCGCCAGCAGCTTGGCGGGACAGGGAGTTCTTAACTATGGCAACACCTTC
many	TRBV29-1	TRBJ2-7	-	CSVEGGHFYEQYF	TGCAGCGTTGAAGGGGGACATTTCTACGAGCAGTACTTC
many	TRBV7-8	TRBJ2-7	TRBD1	CASSYVQGAYEQYF	TGTGCCAGCAGTTACGTTCAGGGGGCCTACGAGCAGTACTTC
many	TRBV2	TRBJ1-5	TRBD1	CASRGQASNQPQHF	TGTGCCAGCAGGGGACAGGCCTCCAATCAGCCCCAGCATTTT
-	TRBV3-1	TRBJ2-2	-	CASSQVGSGTGELFF	TGTGCCAGCAGCCAAGTCGGGAGTGGGACCGGGGAGCTGTTTTTT